These T cell receptor beta chains were read from a single sample in a study of cytotoxic CD8 clonotypes in ibrutinib-treated CLL. Method: immunoSEQ multiplex PCR; TCRdb's copy keeps in-frame clones and lacks some. The profile shows roughly 150,000 clones, about 88% of them singletons. Sequences were derived from PBMCs, sampled at disease progression, from a patient treated with ibrutinib. The receptors come from a human donor with chronic lymphocytic leukemia. Each CDR3 is given with its conserved first and last residue. A D gene is named only where the DNA matches it firmly. Clone size is given for some rows only: seen once, a few or many times, or a class if the clone is expanded.

j_gene | d_gene | abundance | v_gene | CDR3aa | CDR3nt
TRBJ2-7 | - | - | TRBV7-6 | CASSEGSVPSYEQYF | TGTGCCAGCAGCGAAGGATCGGTCCCCTCCTACGAGCAGTACTTC
TRBJ2-4 | - | - | TRBV2 | CASTVENIQYF | TGTGCCAGCACTGTTGAAAACATTCAGTACTTC
TRBJ2-4 | TRBD2 | - | TRBV7-2 | CASSPYPWTSGRSDIQYF | TGTGCCAGCAGCCCGTACCCTTGGACTAGCGGGAGATCTGACATTCAGTACTTC
TRBJ1-2 | TRBD1 | - | TRBV6-5 | CASSYSWTGGGHGYTF | TGTGCCAGCAGTTACTCTTGGACAGGGGGCGGACATGGCTACACCTTC
TRBJ2-5 | - | - | TRBV15 | CATSRDWDLGETQYF | TGTGCCACCAGCAGAGATTGGGACCTCGGAGAGACCCAGTACTTC
TRBJ2-1 | TRBD2 | - | TRBV5-4 | CASQREGSYNEQFF | TGTGCCAGTCAGCGGGAGGGCTCCTACAATGAGCAGTTCTTC
TRBJ2-7 | - | - | TRBV14 | CASSQDGIGWYEQYF | TGTGCCAGCAGCCAAGACGGCATCGGTTGGTACGAGCAGTACTTC
TRBJ2-5 | TRBD2 | - | TRBV27 | CASSSHLAGGFQETQYF | TGTGCCAGCAGTTCCCATCTAGCGGGAGGTTTCCAAGAGACCCAGTACTTC
TRBJ2-1 | TRBD1 | - | TRBV27 | CASTLVGQGNNEQFF | TGTGCCAGCACCCTTGTAGGACAGGGGAACAATGAGCAGTTCTTC
TRBJ1-1 | - | - | TRBV4-2 | CASSQEVDSVMNTEAFF | TGTGCCAGCAGCCAAGAAGTCGACAGTGTAATGAACACTGAAGCTTTCTTT
TRBJ2-1 | TRBD2 | - | TRBV27 | CASRSSSGYNEQFF | TGTGCCAGCAGGTCGTCTAGCGGCTACAATGAGCAGTTCTTC
TRBJ2-7 | - | - | TRBV18 | CASSRSEEPYEQYF | TGTGCCAGCTCACGGAGCGAGGAACCCTACGAGCAGTACTTC
TRBJ2-1 | - | - | TRBV5-1 | CASRTGGESYNEQFF | TGCGCCAGCAGAACAGGGGGGGAGTCCTACAATGAGCAGTTCTTC
TRBJ2-1 | TRBD2 | - | TRBV2 | CASSPSGSSYNEQFF | TGTGCCAGCAGTCCTAGCGGGAGCTCCTACAATGAGCAGTTCTTC
TRBJ2-5 | - | - | TRBV4-1 | CASSQVRGGETQYF | TGCGCCAGCAGCCAAGTTAGGGGGGGAGAGACCCAGTACTTC
TRBJ2-1 | TRBD2 | - | TRBV7-8 | CASSSRLAGHNEQFF | TGTGCCAGCAGCTCCCGACTAGCGGGACACAATGAGCAGTTCTTC
TRBJ2-1 | TRBD1 | - | TRBV27 | CASNSGTGLYNEQFF | TGTGCCAGCAATTCGGGGACAGGGCTCTACAATGAGCAGTTCTTC
TRBJ2-7 | - | - | TRBV5-1 | CASSPEGYEQYF | TGCGCCAGCAGCCCAGAGGGTTACGAGCAGTACTTC
TRBJ1-2 | - | - | TRBV5-8 | CASSITGARGYGYTF | TGTGCCAGCAGCATAACGGGGGCGCGAGGCTATGGCTACACCTTC
TRBJ2-1 | TRBD2 | - | TRBV14 | CASSQDWGGGSYNEQFF | TGTGCCAGCAGCCAAGATTGGGGGGGAGGGTCCTACAATGAGCAGTTCTTC
TRBJ2-7 | - | - | TRBV6-6 | CASSYVQTYEQYF | TGTGCCAGCAGTTACGTCCAGACCTACGAGCAGTACTTC
TRBJ2-6 | - | - | TRBV19 | CATTDPGSGANVLTF | TGTGCCACGACAGACCCAGGCTCTGGGGCCAACGTCCTGACTTTC
TRBJ2-5 | TRBD2 | - | TRBV19 | CASSIDPGRDLHSKETQYF | TGTGCCAGTAGTATAGATCCTGGGAGGGATCTACATTCTAAGGAGACCCAGTACTTC
TRBJ2-7 | - | - | TRBV5-1 | CASSLVGGSYEQYF | TGCGCCAGCAGCTTAGTTGGCGGCTCCTACGAGCAGTACTTC
TRBJ2-2 | - | - | TRBV5-1 | CASSLDTSNTGELFF | TGCGCCAGCAGCCTGGACACTTCGAACACCGGGGAGCTGTTTTTT
TRBJ1-3 | - | few | TRBV6-5 | CASSYFSSYGNTIYF | TGTGCCAGCAGTTATTTCAGCTCTTATGGAAACACCATATATTTT
TRBJ2-7 | - | - | TRBV11-2 | CASSTPRGTRGREQYF | TGTGCCAGCAGCACCCCTAGGGGGACGCGCGGGCGGGAGCAGTACTTC
TRBJ1-1 | TRBD1 | - | TRBV25-1 | CASSDSQGGTEAFF | TGTGCCAGCAGTGACTCACAGGGGGGCACTGAAGCTTTCTTT
TRBJ2-4 | - | - | TRBV6-5 | CASSPLAKNIQYF | TGTGCCAGCAGTCCCTTAGCCAAAAACATTCAGTACTTC
TRBJ1-2 | TRBD1 | - | TRBV9 | CASSTGTVLFGYTF | TGTGCCAGCAGCACGGGGACAGTCCTCTTTGGCTACACCTTC
TRBJ1-1 | - | - | TRBV4-3 | CASSQQVLNTEAFF | TGCGCCAGCAGCCAACAGGTACTCAACACTGAAGCTTTCTTT
TRBJ2-3 | TRBD2 | once | TRBV7-3 | CASSPGAGGDTQYF | TGTGCCAGCAGCCCCGGGGCCGGGGGGGATACGCAGTATTTT
TRBJ2-3 | TRBD2 | - | TRBV5-4 | CASSFGRLAGSEGGTDTQYF | TGTGCCAGCAGCTTTGGGCGGCTAGCGGGCTCTGAGGGGGGCACAGATACGCAGTATTTT
TRBJ1-1 | TRBD1 | - | TRBV6-5 | CASRGQGEAFF | TGTGCCAGCAGAGGACAGGGTGAAGCTTTCTTT
TRBJ1-1 | TRBD1 | once | TRBV6-5 | CASSYSRTGEAFF | TGTGCCAGCAGTTACTCCCGGACAGGCGAAGCTTTCTTT
TRBJ2-5 | TRBD1 | - | TRBV30 | CAWRGDRGFQETQYF | TGTGCCTGGAGGGGGGACAGGGGCTTCCAAGAGACCCAGTACTTC
TRBJ1-4 | TRBD1 | - | TRBV4-3 | CASSQDTGTAIEKLFF | TGCGCCAGCAGCCAAGATACCGGGACAGCTATCGAAAAACTGTTTTTT
TRBJ1-4 | TRBD1 | - | TRBV11-2 | CASRKGTGGLANEKLFF | TGTGCCAGCAGGAAAGGGACAGGGGGCTTGGCTAATGAAAAACTGTTTTTT